Presented here are 9 T cell receptor beta chains from one specimen sequenced in a study of shared clonotypes between healthy human individuals. TCRdb's copy holds only in-frame clones and misses some; the assay was immunoSEQ multiplex PCR. This table has about 1 million clones, around 74% appearing once. Sequenced input: memory CD4+ T cells sorted from blood. Documented subset: CD45RA-negative fraction. All receptors derive from a young man in good health.

V gene TRBV29-1 combines with J gene TRBJ2-1; 8 nucleotides agree with TRBD2. The CDR3 extends over 14 amino acids. Germline CDR1 is SQVTM and CDR2 is ANQGSEA. Trimming at V came to 4 bases and at J to 6 bases, leaving 8 bases not matched to a gene. The CDR3 reads CSVGVSGVSNEQFF. The CDR3 region has the DNA TGCAGCGTTGGGGTTAGCGGGGTCTCCAATGAGCAGTTCTTC.

The chain has TRBV7-2 and TRBJ2-1; TRBD1 is a possible D gene (6 bases). V was shortened by 4 bases and J by 9 bases, with 13 bases between the two germline ends. The germline gives CDR1 SGHTA, CDR2 FQGNSA. This CDR3 has 13 amino acids. In DNA, the CDR3 is TGTGCCAGCAGCTCACAGGGTTGGGGTGAGCAGTTCTTC. Translating gives CASSSQGWGEQFF.

This sequence joins TRBV7-2 and TRBJ2-7; 8 positions match TRBD1. Trimming cost V 6 bases and J 2 bases; bases outside gene matches: 9. The CDR3 is 15 residues long. CDR1 is SGHTA, CDR2 FQGNSA, per germline. CDR3 nucleotide sequence: TGTGCCAGCAGTCTACACGGCAGGGGGCCCTACGAGCAGTACTTC. Protein: CASSLHGRGPYEQYF.

The chain links TRBV4-2 to TRBJ2-1, with 8 bases fitting TRBD2. The CDR3 loop spans 19 amino acids. From germline, CDR1 is LGHNA and CDR2 YNFKEQ. V gave up 4 bases and J gave up 0 bases; unmatched junction bases: 14. The CDR3, as DNA: TGTGCCAGCAGCCTGCAGCTCGTGGGTCGGGGGGGCTCCTACAATGAGCAGTTCTTC. It encodes CASSLQLVGRGGSYNEQFF.

This clone occurred a few times. This chain uses TRBV10-1 with TRBJ2-5, with 11 bases matching TRBD2. The CDR3 is made up of 15 amino acids. The V segment lost 6 bases and the J segment 4 bases; nucleotides outside the gene matches: 7. Germline-derived CDR1 and CDR2 are WNHNN and SYGVQD (reference sequence). For the CDR3, the DNA is TGCGCCAGCAGCGCAAACGGACTAGCGGGAGAGACCCAGTACTTC. It translates to CASSANGLAGETQYF.

V usage is TRBV11-2 and J usage is TRBJ2-7, with D unresolved. V was clipped by 5 bases and J by 4 bases, with 18 bases between them. This CDR3 is 15 amino acids long. Germline V gives CDR1 SGHAT, CDR2 FQNNGV. Here the CDR3 reads CASSPRSLVGYEQYF. CDR3 coding DNA: TGTGCCAGCAGCCCCCGATCCCTGGTTGGGTACGAGCAGTACTTC.

The chain joins TRBV27 to TRBJ2-1, with D perhaps being TRBD1 or TRBD2 (6 bases each). The V end lost 3 bases, the J end lost 0 bases, and 12 bases lay between the germline ends. Germline CDR1 MNHEY, CDR2 SMNVEV (reference sequence). This CDR3 contains 16 residues. In nucleotides, the CDR3 is TGTGCCAGCAGTTTTGTGGGGGGCAACTCCTACAATGAGCAGTTCTTC. Encoded protein: CASSFVGGNSYNEQFF.

The chain couples TRBV11-3 to TRBJ2-1; 11 bases line up with TRBD2. The CDR3 extends over 16 amino acids. V lost 4 bases to trimming and J lost 2 bases; unmatched junction nucleotides: 4. Germline loops: CDR1 SGHNT, CDR2 YENEEA. The CDR3 loop is CASSSGLAGAYNEQFF. CDR3 nucleotides: TGTGCCAGCAGCTCCGGACTAGCGGGCGCCTACAATGAGCAGTTCTTC.

This clone was seen many times. The chain has TRBV5-6 and TRBJ1-2; D gene unclear. Germline values: CDR1 SGHDT, CDR2 YYEEEE. The CDR3 runs to 13 residues. V lost 2 bases and J lost 8, with 13 bases in between. The CDR3 DNA sequence: TGTGCCAGCAGCTTTAGTAGGGTTGGCGGCTACACCTTC. Its protein is CASSFSRVGGYTF.